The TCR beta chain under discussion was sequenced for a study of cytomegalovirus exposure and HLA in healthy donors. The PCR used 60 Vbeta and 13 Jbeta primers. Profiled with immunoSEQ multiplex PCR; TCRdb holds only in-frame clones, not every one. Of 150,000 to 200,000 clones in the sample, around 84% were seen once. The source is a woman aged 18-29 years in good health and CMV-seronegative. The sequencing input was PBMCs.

As DNA, the CDR3 is TGTGCCAGCAGCTTGGCCGGGACAGTCACAGATACGCAGTATTTT. Residues: CASSLAGTVTDTQYF. This rearrangement joins TRBV11-3 to TRBJ2-3; 7 nucleotides match TRBD1. V gave up 3 bases and J gave up 2 bases; unmatched junction bases: 5. CDR1 is SGHNT and CDR2 is YENEEA in the germline V gene. The CDR3 has 15 residues.